The 2 T cell receptor beta chains below come from one sample, sequenced in a study of blood T cell repertoires in COVID-19. TCRdb keeps only in-frame clones here, not all; method: immunoSEQ multiplex PCR. The table records approximately 450,000 clones, more than 80% of them present only once. The sequenced material came from PBMCs or T cells enriched from blood (not recorded which). These receptors were taken from a man aged 25 to 40 who had recovered from COVID-19.

The chain is built from TRBV7-2 and TRBJ2-2; 9 bases align to TRBD2. V shed 1 base, J shed 4 bases, and the junction held 13 bases outside the gene matches. The CDR3 is 19 residues long. From germline, CDR1 is SGHTA and CDR2 FQGNSA. The CDR3 loop is CASSLDVGMASGATGELFF. DNA of the CDR3: TGTGCCAGCAGCTTAGACGTTGGGATGGCTAGCGGGGCCACCGGGGAGCTGTTTTTT.

The chain employs TRBV30 and TRBJ1-6; D may be TRBD1 (5 bases). The CDR3 extends over 18 amino acids. Trimming cost V 0 bases and J 0 bases, with 15 bases left between them. Germline V lookup: CDR1 GTSNPN, CDR2 SVGIG (reference sequence). This CDR3 reads CAWSVVRQISSYNSPLHF. DNA of the CDR3: TGTGCCTGGAGTGTAGTACGACAGATAAGCTCCTATAATTCACCCCTCCACTTT.